What follows describes a single TCR beta chain. Its antigen is undetermined. Germline is not matched at one junction end, which may reflect a read error. CDR3 length: 14 amino acids. Germline assignment: CDR1 SGHKS and CDR2 YYEKEE (reference sequence). These data originate in a study of T cells in Graves' hyperthyroidism and ophthalmopathy. Regarding the study as a whole: Most thyroid-expanded clonotypes above 0.001 were also found in blood.

Amplification targeted TCR beta CDR3 regions from RNA transcripts. RT-PCR in the first round (using the HTBI primer set) targeted the TCR CDR3. In TCRdb, the multiplex PCR reads were re-called with MiXCR into one record per CDR3 protein. In the table there are around 490,000 distinct CDR3 sequences, about 20% of which are singletons. The cohort's ophthalmopathy patients, a group with duration under 3 months, had a Clinical Activity Score of at least 3 and a NOSPECS grade of at least 4. This clonotype was obtained from a middle-aged man with Graves' ophthalmopathy. Source material: blood. The chain is built from TRBV5-5 and TRBJ2-4; 12 bases are shared with TRBD2. Here the CDR3 reads CASSSGTSGYIQYF. The DNA of the CDR3 is TGCGCCAGCAGCTCCGGGACTAGCGGGTACATTCAGTACTTC.